Presented here are 20 T cell receptor beta chains from one specimen sequenced in a study of blood T cell repertoires in COVID-19. Clones were read by immunoSEQ multiplex PCR, and TCRdb kept only the in-frame ones, dropping some. Of 270,000 or so clones listed, approximately 81% are singletons. Material for sequencing was peripheral blood. All receptors come from a young woman with acute or convalescent COVID-19.

This sequence joins TRBV7-6 and TRBJ2-3, with TRBD2 matching over 10 bases. CDR1 is SGHVS, CDR2 FNYEAQ, per germline. V was clipped by 2 bases and J by 3 bases; unmatched bases: 2. The CDR3 covers 15 residues. The chain's CDR3 is CASSLLAGVTDTQYF. The CDR3 DNA sequence: TGTGCCAGCAGCTTACTAGCGGGAGTTACAGATACGCAGTATTTT.

The rearrangement links TRBV5-1 to TRBJ2-5; D gene ambiguous. CDR1 and CDR2 (germline): SGHRS, YFSETQ. There are 14 residues in the CDR3. V lost 0 bases and J 4 bases, leaving 10 bases between the germline ends. The CDR3 loop is CASSLVSGRETQYF. DNA of the CDR3: TGCGCCAGCAGCTTGGTTTCAGGTCGAGAGACCCAGTACTTC.

This clone occurred once. The J gene is TRBJ2-5, the V gene TRBV12-3 or TRBV12-4; 7 bases are shared with TRBD1. J gave up 5 bases and V 4 bases, and 4 bases lay outside the gene matches. This CDR3 region has 13 residues. The CDR3 nucleotides are TGTGCCAGCAGTTCGACAGGGCTGGAGACCCAGTACTTC. Translated, it gives CASSSTGLETQYF.

The chain recombines TRBV10-2 with TRBJ1-5, with D perhaps matching TRBD1 (5 bases). Germline V gene lookup returns CDR1 WSHSY and CDR2 SAAADI. The CDR3 sequence is 15 residues long. Trimming shortened V by 0 bases and J by 7 bases, and 13 bases separated the two germline ends. The CDR3, as DNA: TGCGCCAGCAGTGAGTCGACTGCTCGGGGGCAGCCCCAGCATTTT. Encoded protein: CASSESTARGQPQHF.

CDR3 loop: CASSPLGHRRGRAWGTEAFF. The CDR3, as DNA: TGTGCCAGCTCACCACTGGGTCATCGGAGGGGTCGCGCCTGGGGAACTGAAGCTTTCTTT. V and J are TRBV18 and TRBJ1-1; the D gene is possibly TRBD1 (5 bases). The CDR3 totals 20 residues. Germline CDR1 and CDR2: KGHSH and LQKENI. Between the trimmed V and J ends, which lost 1 base and 5 bases, there was a span of 29 bases.

V usage is TRBV5-4 and J usage is TRBJ2-7; 7 bases are shared with TRBD2. Germline V gene data show CDR1 as SGHNT and CDR2 as YYREEE (reference sequence). The CDR3 consists of 14 residues. V gave up 0 bases and J gave up 1 base; unmatched junction bases: 1. The CDR3 DNA reads TGTGCCAGCAGCTTGGGCGGGAGTTCCTACGAGCAGTACTTC. Residues: CASSLGGSSYEQYF.

The chain recombines TRBV4-3 with TRBJ2-7; the match to TRBD2 covers 7 bases. The CDR3 extends over 17 amino acids. Trimming at V came to 1 base and at J to 0 bases, leaving 9 bases not matched to a gene. Per the germline V gene, CDR1 is LGHNA and CDR2 is YSLEER. The CDR3: CASSQVLAVGGSYEQYF. In nucleotides, the CDR3 is TGCGCCAGCAGCCAAGTTCTAGCGGTCGGGGGCTCCTACGAGCAGTACTTC.

The CDR3 DNA reads as TGTGCCTGGAGTGTTGGCGGTCCGGGGCAGCCCCAGCATTTT. Protein: CAWSVGGPGQPQHF. The J gene is TRBJ1-5, the V gene TRBV30, with D hard to call. The V end was cut by 0 bases, the J end by 7 bases, with 13 bases between. Per the germline V gene, CDR1 is GTSNPN and CDR2 is SVGIG (reference sequence). The CDR3 has 14 residues.

Points on this clone: Sequence at one end of the junction differs from germline and may be a read error. The chain links TRBV6-6 to TRBJ2-7; D is tentatively TRBD1 or TRBD2 (6 bases each). The CDR3 has 15 residues. Germline V lookup: CDR1 MNHNY, CDR2 SVGAGI (reference sequence). The chain's CDR3 is CASSDSGAVTYEQYF. CDR3 nucleotide sequence: TGTGCCAGCAGTGACTCGGGGGCGGTTACCTACGAGCAGTACTTC.

The chain couples TRBV5-1 to TRBJ2-1; TRBD1 agrees at 8 bases. This CDR3 has 16 amino acids. Germline V gives CDR1 SGHRS, CDR2 YFSETQ. After removal of 4 bases from V and 2 bases from J, the junction contained 8 bases not matched to a gene. CDR3 in DNA: TGCGCCAGCAGCCTGAGGACAGGGCTACCCTACAATGAGCAGTTCTTC. This translates into CASSLRTGLPYNEQFF.

The CDR3 nucleotides read TGTGCCAGCAGCTTGGACAGGGGGCGAGAGCAGTACTTC. This translates into CASSLDRGREQYF. The V gene is TRBV7-2, the J gene TRBJ2-7; 11 bases align to TRBD1. Germline-derived CDR1 and CDR2 are SGHTA and FQGNSA. The CDR3 sequence is 13 residues long. V lost 3 bases and J lost 7; bases outside the gene matches: 2.

This clone was seen only once. The chain carries TRBV5-6 and TRBJ2-1; 7 bases are a match to TRBD1. In germline, CDR1 is SGHDT, CDR2 YYEEEE. V was clipped by 0 bases and J by 2 bases; unmatched bases: 11. The CDR3 has 18 residues. CDR3 loop: CASSLELVTGLTYNEQFF. DNA of the CDR3: TGTGCCAGCAGCTTGGAGCTGGTGACAGGGTTAACCTACAATGAGCAGTTCTTC.

The genes are TRBV5-1 and TRBJ1-1; possibly TRBD1 for D (5 bases). The CDR3 totals 14 residues. V shed 4 bases and J shed 5 bases, with 15 bases lying between them. Per the germline V gene, CDR1 is SGHRS and CDR2 is YFSETQ. The CDR3, as DNA: TGCGCCAGCAGCCAACGGCCGGGGGGGACTGAAGCTTTCTTT. It is translated as CASSQRPGGTEAFF.

The chain uses TRBV14 and TRBJ2-7; TRBD2 aligns across 12 bases. Trimming cost V 0 bases and J 7 bases; bases outside gene matches: 10. The CDR3 covers 17 residues. Germline V gene sequence: CDR1 SGHDN, CDR2 FVKESK. The CDR3 sequence is CASSQDKTSGRHWEQYF. The CDR3, as DNA: TGTGCCAGCAGCCAAGATAAAACTAGCGGGAGGCACTGGGAGCAGTACTTC.

This clone was counted only a few times. The chain has TRBV14 and TRBJ1-1; TRBD1 is a possible D gene (5 bases). This CDR3 contains 17 residues. V was trimmed by 0 bases and J by 5 bases, leaving 19 bases between them. CDR1 and CDR2 (germline): SGHDN, FVKESK. CDR3 in amino acids: CASSQEGYRLSMTEAFF. The CDR3 nucleotides read TGTGCCAGCAGCCAAGAAGGTTACAGGTTAAGTATGACTGAAGCTTTCTTT.

This clone was recorded a few times. The V call is TRBV5-8, the J call TRBJ2-5; 11 bases match TRBD2. V lost 0 bases and J lost 3; bases outside the gene matches: 4. Looked up from germline, CDR1 is SGHTS and CDR2 is YDEGEE. CDR3 length: 16 amino acids. CDR3: CASSLGLAGGEETQYF. The CDR3 DNA reads as TGTGCCAGCAGCTTGGGGCTAGCGGGAGGAGAAGAGACCCAGTACTTC.

This clone occurred a few times. The chain carries TRBV15 and TRBJ1-5; a possible D gene is TRBD1 (5 bases). The CDR3 sequence is 15 residues long. V was pared by 2 bases and J by 5 bases, with 13 bases between. Germline V gives CDR1 LNHNV, CDR2 YYDKDF (reference sequence). In nucleotides, the CDR3 is TGTGCCACCAGCAGAATAGACAGAACGCATCAGCCCCAGCATTTT. Translating it yields CATSRIDRTHQPQHF. The whole variable domain, filled in from reference TRBV15 and TRBJ1-5, reads DAMVIQNPRYQVTQFGKPVTLSCSQTLNHNVMYWYQQKSSQAPKLLFHYYDKDFNNEADTPDNFQSRRPNTSFCFLDIRSPGLGDTAMYLCATSRIDRTHQPQHFGDGTRLSIL.

The chain uses TRBV24-1 and TRBJ2-3; TRBD2 aligns across 7 bases. Germline V gives CDR1 KGHDR, CDR2 SFDVKD. Unmatched junction bases numbered 7, after V lost 4 bases and J lost 1 base. This CDR3 is 16 amino acids long. DNA of the CDR3: TGTGCCACCAGTGACTCCCTAGCGGTTGGCACAGATACGCAGTATTTT. Its translation: CATSDSLAVGTDTQYF.

V usage is TRBV27 and J usage is TRBJ1-5; 7 positions match TRBD1. CDR3 length equals 13 residues. Looked up from germline, CDR1 is MNHEY and CDR2 is SMNVEV (reference sequence). Trimming took 6 bases from V and 7 from J; bases not matched to a gene: 6. CDR3 sequence (DNA): TGTGCCAGCAGCTTTCGACAGGGACAGCCCCAGCATTTT. This translates into CASSFRQGQPQHF.

The chain has TRBV5-1 and TRBJ1-4, with TRBD1 matching 8 bases. The ends lost 0 bases at V and 8 bases at J; junction bases unmatched: 6. Germline V gene lookup returns CDR1 SGHRS and CDR2 YFSETQ. The CDR3 sequence is 15 residues long. CDR3 nucleotide sequence: TGCGCCAGCAGCTTGGAGGACAGGGTTAGCGAAAAACTGTTTTTT. It translates to CASSLEDRVSEKLFF.